The next 13 T cell receptor beta chains were all read from a single sample in a study of T cell repertoires in cytomegalovirus infection. TCRdb passed the reads through MiXCR, listing each CDR3 protein once. The sample lists hundreds of thousands of distinct CDR3 sequences, approximately 24% seen once, with approximately 8.2% in the top ten. What was sequenced was CD8+ T cells from PBMCs. The receptors derive from a human donor in good health (CMV status not recorded). Some clones in this sample may be carry-over from other donors' samples.

The chain joins TRBV29-1 to TRBJ2-7; TRBD1 aligns across 9 bases. Per the germline V gene, CDR1 is SQVTM and CDR2 is ANQGSEA. The CDR3 is 14 residues long. V was clipped by 7 bases and J by 5 bases; unmatched bases: 12. The CDR3 region is CSEGWTGEEDEQYV. For the CDR3, the DNA is TGCAGCGAGGGTTGGACAGGGGAAGAGGACGAGCAGTACGTC.

This clonotype was detected only a few times. The chain employs TRBV28 and TRBJ2-5, with 9 bases matching TRBD2. V was pared by 5 bases and J by 6 bases, with 7 bases of the junction left unmatched. Germline V gives CDR1 MDHEN, CDR2 SYDVKM. This CDR3 comprises 14 residues. The CDR3 reads CASSPGLAGKTQYF. CDR3 bases: TGTGCCAGCAGTCCGGGACTAGCAGGGAAGACCCAGTACTTC.

The rearrangement links TRBV20-1 to TRBJ2-7, with 14 bases that match TRBD2. This CDR3 comprises 15 residues. V shed 5 bases and J 2 bases; nucleotides not matched to a gene: 5. CDR1 and CDR2 from the germline V gene are DFQATT and SNEGSKA (reference sequence). This CDR3 reads CSAWGTSGGTYEQYF. The CDR3 nucleotides are TGCAGTGCTTGGGGGACTAGCGGGGGCACCTACGAGCAGTACTTC.

V is TRBV13 and J is TRBJ2-7; D perhaps matches TRBD2 (5 bases). The ends were cut back, 1 base at V and 7 bases at J, with 11 bases in the middle. The CDR3 runs 13 residues. Per the germline V gene, CDR1 is PRHDT and CDR2 is FYEKMQ (reference sequence). The CDR3 region is CASSLAARREQYF. The CDR3 DNA is TGTGCCAGCAGCTTAGCCGCTCGGAGGGAGCAGTACTTC.

The chain couples TRBV28 to TRBJ2-7; perhaps TRBD1 as D (6 bases). This CDR3 spans 14 amino acids. CDR1 is MDHEN and CDR2 is SYDVKM in the germline V gene. Trimming left V 3 bases short and J 4 bases short, with 13 bases between. CDR3 nucleotide sequence: TGTGCCAGCAGTTTGAGGGCAGGACAGTACGAGCAGTACGTC. It codes for CASSLRAGQYEQYV.

This clonotype was seen more than once but under ten times. This rearrangement joins TRBV23-1 to TRBJ1-4; D is ambiguous. TRBV23-1 is annotated as an ORF whose role is uncertain. Trimming took off 8 bases at V and 7 bases at J, with 5 bases between the two ends. This CDR3 spans 10 amino acids. CDR3 bases: TGCGCCAGCCCAGCTGAAAAACTGTTTTTT. Translated, it gives CASPAEKLFF.

The table lists this clonotype with a few counts. The chain has TRBV20-1 and TRBJ1-2; unclear D gene. The CDR3 contains 10 residues. In germline, CDR1 is DFQATT, CDR2 SNEGSKA (reference sequence). The ends were cut back, 8 bases at V and 3 bases at J, with 7 bases in the middle. CDR3 nucleotide sequence: TGCAGTATCCGGGACTATGGCTACACCTTC. Translation: CSIRDYGYTF.

This clonotype has a count of ten or more. The chain links TRBV7-9 to TRBJ2-7; D is undetermined. The CDR3 has 13 residues. V was trimmed by 8 bases and J by 0 bases, leaving 11 bases between them. Germline values: CDR1 SEHNR, CDR2 FQNEAQ (reference sequence). The CDR3 sequence is CASAAVSSYEQYF. The CDR3 DNA sequence: TGTGCCAGCGCCGCAGTGAGCTCCTACGAGCAGTACTTC.

In its sample, this clonotype was seen many times. This sequence joins TRBV28 and TRBJ2-3; 12 bases map to TRBD2. With V trimmed by 6 bases and J by 9 bases, 7 bases remained unmatched. The CDR3 consists of 14 residues. In germline, CDR1 is MDHEN, CDR2 SYDVKM. The CDR3 sequence is CASRPSGGASTQYF. As DNA, the CDR3 is TGTGCCAGCAGACCTAGCGGGGGGGCTTCAACGCAGTATTTT.

In DNA form, the CDR3 reads TGCAGCGTTCCTCACAGCCGGGGTGGCTACACCTTC. Amino acids: CSVPHSRGGYTF. The gene calls are TRBV29-1 and TRBJ1-2; D remains unclear. Germline CDR1 is SQVTM and CDR2 is ANQGSEA. There are 12 residues in the CDR3. V was trimmed by 5 bases and J by 7 bases, leaving 14 bases between them. Together with reference TRBV29-1 and TRBJ1-2, the CDR3 gives the full variable domain: SAVISQKPSRDICQRGTSLTIQCQVDSQVTMMFWYRQQPGQSLTLIATANQGSEATYESGFVIDKFPISRPNLTFSTLTVSNMSPEDSSIYLCSVPHSRGGYTFGSGTRLTVV.

This clonotype was counted between two and nine times. The J gene is TRBJ2-1, the V gene TRBV6-2 or TRBV6-3, with D hard to call. The CDR3 length is 12 residues. The germline gives CDR1 MNHEY, CDR2 SVGEGT. V lost 4 bases and J 5 bases, leaving 6 bases between the germline ends. Written as DNA, the CDR3 is TGTGCCAGCAGTTCCAGCAACAATGAGCAGTTCTTC. Residues: CASSSSNNEQFF.

This clonotype showed up just a few times. The V gene is TRBV10-2, the J gene TRBJ1-2; 9 bases line up with TRBD1. The V and J ends lost 4 bases and 13 bases, in that order; junction bases with no gene match: 7. CDR1 is WSHSY and CDR2 is SAAADI in the germline V gene. CDR3 length: 12 residues. CDR3 loop: CASSGGTGIITF. The CDR3 coding sequence is TGCGCCAGCAGTGGAGGGACAGGGATAATCACCTTC.

Comment on this clonotype: This may arise from a read error, as a much more abundant clone is one base away. The chain is built from TRBV12-5 and TRBJ2-3, with a tentative D call TRBD2 (5 bases). Germline CDR1 LGHNT, CDR2 FRNRAP. The CDR3 totals 17 residues. The CDR3 nucleotides are TGTACTAGTGGTTTACACCCGTCCCGGATTCTCGTGGATACGCAGTATTTT. This encodes CTSGLHPSRILVDTQYF.